These T cell receptor beta chains were read from a single sample in a study of CD8+ T cells in alopecia areata. Method: immunoSEQ multiplex PCR; TCRdb's copy keeps in-frame clones and lacks some. The sample has around 190,000 clones; 50% to 60% are singletons. Material: CD4+ T cells sorted from blood, obtained at week 4, from a patient treated with tofacitinib. Source of these receptors: a human donor with alopecia areata. CDR3s include the opening cysteine and the closing phenylalanine or tryptophan. D genes are given only for firm matches. Rows may omit the clone size; those that give it use once, few, many or a size class.

v_call	j_call	clone_size	d_call	cdr3_nt	cdr3_aa
TRBV30	TRBJ2-5	.	TRBD2	TGTGCCTGGAGGGCCAGACCGGGACTAGTATTTTCGGGGCAGTACTTC	CAWRARPGLVFSGQYF
TRBV11-2	TRBJ1-2	once	.	TGTGCCAGCAGCTTATCGTCAGGGGACTATGGCTACACCTTC	CASSLSSGDYGYTF
TRBV30	TRBJ2-2	.	.	TGTGCCTGGATCCCCGGGACTCAGAACACCGGGGAGCTGTTTTTT	CAWIPGTQNTGELFF
TRBV29-1	TRBJ1-2	few	.	TGCAGCGTTGCGAGTAATGATGGCTACACCTTC	CSVASNDGYTF
TRBV30	TRBJ2-7	.	.	TGTGCCTGGAGTCCACAAAACTACGAGCAGTACTTC	CAWSPQNYEQYF
TRBV27	TRBJ2-7	.	.	TGTGCCAGCAGACAGAGGGCCACCTCCTACGAGCAGTACTTC	CASRQRATSYEQYF
TRBV5-1	TRBJ2-3	.	.	TGCGCCAGCAGCTCGAGGACGGCTAGCACAGATACGCAGTATTTT	CASSSRTASTDTQYF
TRBV4-1	TRBJ2-1	.	TRBD1	TGCGCCAGCAGTCGCGGACAGGAGTACAATGAGCAGTTCTTC	CASSRGQEYNEQFF
TRBV15	TRBJ2-3	.	TRBD2	TGTGCCACCAGCGATCTAACCGCCGGGACTAGCGGGAGGGCCGGGGTAGATACGCAGTATTTT	CATSDLTAGTSGRAGVDTQYF
TRBV15	TRBJ2-3	.	.	TGTGCCACCAGCAGAGATACCGGGGGCACAGATACGCAGTATTTT	CATSRDTGGTDTQYF
TRBV4-1	TRBJ1-5	.	TRBD1	TGCGCCAGCAGCCCGTACGACAGGGGTCGACAGCCCCAGCATTTT	CASSPYDRGRQPQHF
TRBV27	TRBJ2-1	.	.	TGTGCCAGCAGTTCCCGGCGGTCAGGCTCCTACAATGAGCAGTTCTTC	CASSSRRSGSYNEQFF
TRBV4-1	TRBJ2-1	few	.	TGCGCCAGCAGCCAAGATAGTCGGGTGGCGGGCTACAATGAGCAGTTCTTC	CASSQDSRVAGYNEQFF
TRBV5-1	TRBJ1-1	.	.	TGCGCCAGCAGCCGCTCGGCCAGGGCGGGTGAAGCTTTCTTT	CASSRSARAGEAFF
TRBV15	TRBJ1-5	.	.	TGTGCCACCAGCAGAGAAGTGGGTGCAAGGGTTCAGCCCCAGCATTTT	CATSREVGARVQPQHF
TRBV6-1	TRBJ2-1	few	.	TGTGCCAGCAGTGATGGGGGGCGCTCCCCATACAATGAGCAGTTCTTC	CASSDGGRSPYNEQFF
TRBV14	TRBJ2-1	many	.	TGTGCCAGCAGCCAAGACCGGGTCTTCCGTGAGCAGTTCTTC	CASSQDRVFREQFF
TRBV6-1	TRBJ2-1	.	TRBD2	TGTGCCAGCAGGGACGGGACTAACGGGTTCTTC	CASRDGTNGFF
TRBV15	TRBJ1-4	.	TRBD1	TGTGCCACCAGCCGGGGACAGGGGGCCGAAAAACTGTTTTTT	CATSRGQGAEKLFF
TRBV28	TRBJ2-5	.	TRBD2	TGTGCCACCGACGTTTTAAGGCTAGCGGGAATCTGTAAGACCCAGTACTTC	CATDVLRLAGICKTQYF
TRBV28	TRBJ1-1	.	.	TGTGCCAGCAACTCGGGCGGGACGGCTGAAGCTTTCTTT	CASNSGGTAEAFF
TRBV4-1	TRBJ2-3	.	.	TGCGCCAGCAGCAAGTCCCCAGATCCAGATACGCAGTATTTT	CASSKSPDPDTQYF
TRBV7-2	TRBJ2-2	.	TRBD1	TGTGCCAGCAGCTCGGACAGGTCCACCGGGGAGCTGTTTTTT	CASSSDRSTGELFF
TRBV30	TRBJ2-7	.	.	TGTGCCTGGAGTGTAATGGGGGCCGAGCAGTACTTC	CAWSVMGAEQYF
TRBV28	TRBJ1-4	medium-sized	TRBD1	TGTGCCAGCAGCCACAGGGGAGGAAGTGAAAAACTGTTTTTT	CASSHRGGSEKLFF
TRBV30	TRBJ1-5	.	TRBD1	TGTGCCTGGAGCTCGGGACAGGCTTATAGCAATCAGCCCCAGCATTTT	CAWSSGQAYSNQPQHF
TRBV7-8	TRBJ1-1	.	.	TGTGCCAGCAGCTTAGCTCGGATGAACACTGAAGCTTTCTTT	CASSLARMNTEAFF
TRBV20-1	TRBJ1-2	.	.	TGCAGTGGCCATGTAGGGAATGGCTACACCTTC	CSGHVGNGYTF
TRBV7-2	TRBJ2-3	.	.	TGTGCCAGCAGCTTAGTTGTAGTCACAGATACGCAGTATTTT	CASSLVVVTDTQYF
TRBV28	TRBJ1-5	few	.	TGTGCCAGCAGCAAAGAGGGCACCAGCTCGTTGCCCCAGCATTTT	CASSKEGTSSLPQHF
TRBV18	TRBJ1-1	.	.	TGTGCCAGCTCACCAGTCAAGACAGAAAACACTGAAGCTTTCTTT	CASSPVKTENTEAFF
TRBV29-1	TRBJ1-4	.	.	TGCAGCGTTGAGGAGCGGGGGGGACTGTTTTTT	CSVEERGGLFF
TRBV5-1	TRBJ1-2	few	.	TGCGCCAGCAGCTTGAAAAATCAGGGAGGGCACTATGGCTACACCTTC	CASSLKNQGGHYGYTF